Presented here are 25 T cell receptor beta chains from one specimen sequenced in a study of beta chain features in type 1 diabetes. Expressed TCRB transcripts were sequenced because the isolated RNA had all been reverse transcribed beforehand. The repertoire was sequenced with immunoSEQ multiplex PCR; TCRdb's copy has only in-frame clones and lacks some. The sample lists some 900,000 clones; around a sixth were seen once. The sample was naive CD4+ T cells from blood. Receptors originate from a woman younger than 35 in good health.

This sequence joins TRBV25-1 and TRBJ2-1, with TRBD2 as a possible D gene (6 bases). The CDR3 runs to 14 residues. Germline CDR1 reads MGHDK; CDR2 reads SYGVNS. V dropped 3 bases and J dropped 3 bases, with 9 bases sitting between them. The CDR3 nucleotides read TGTGCCAGCAGTGATCGGGAGTTCTACAATGAGCAGTTCTTC. Amino acid sequence: CASSDREFYNEQFF.

This clone came up a few times. The conserved closing phenylalanine or tryptophan is absent in this CDR3, likely reflecting a read error. The DNA is left out, because the CDR3 cannot be placed on it with certainty; the CDR3 is given as TCRdb lists it. The rearrangement joins TRBV4-2 to TRBJ2-4; no check of the table's D call, TRBD2, against the DNA was made. Including both end residues, the CDR3 is 13 amino acids long. The V gene's germline CDR1 is LGHNA and CDR2 YNFKEQ. The CDR3 sequence: CASSLGTSGISSY.

This clone occurred a few times. The rearrangement uses TRBV5-4 and TRBJ2-7; 9 bases match TRBD1. This CDR3 is 16 amino acids long. In germline, CDR1 is SGHNT, CDR2 YYREEE (reference sequence). The V gene end was trimmed by 4 bases and the J gene end by 2 bases; junction bases not matched to a gene: 10. The CDR3 bases are TGTGCCAGCAGCCACCTTAACAGGGGGCGGACCTACGAGCAGTACTTC. As protein: CASSHLNRGRTYEQYF.

The chain carries TRBV28 and TRBJ1-2; TRBD1 aligns across 7 bases. V lost 10 bases, J lost 8 bases, and 7 bases stayed unmatched. The length of the CDR3 is 11 residues. The germline V gene has CDR1 MDHEN and CDR2 SYDVKM. In DNA form, the CDR3 reads TGTGCCACCTACAGGGGTAACGGCTACACCTTC. This sequence encodes CATYRGNGYTF.

Turning to this clone: One end of the junction is discordant with germline, which a read error may explain. This chain joins TRBV5-1 and TRBJ2-5; 7 bases are a match to TRBD2. The CDR3 contains 14 residues. The germline V gene has CDR1 SGHRS and CDR2 YFSETQ. The CDR3 DNA reads TGCGCCAGCAACTTGGACGGCGGGAGAGAGACCCAGTACTTC. It encodes CASNLDGGRETQYF.

This clone was observed a few times. The chain carries TRBV5-1 and TRBJ2-7, with D tentatively TRBD1 (6 bases). The V gene lost 4 bases and the J gene lost 4 bases, with 21 bases spanning the gap. The germline CDR1 and CDR2 sequences are SGHRS and YFSETQ. This CDR3 comprises 16 residues. The CDR3 loop is CASSGQGTAAGYEQYF. The CDR3 region has the DNA TGCGCCAGCAGCGGCCAGGGGACGGCGGCGGGTTACGAGCAGTACTTC.

This clone was recorded a few times. The chain employs TRBV7-9 and TRBJ2-1; D gene ambiguous. The CDR3 is 14 residues long. V was cut by 3 bases and J by 7 bases, with 13 bases left in between. Germline CDR1 reads SEHNR; CDR2 reads FQNEAQ (reference sequence). CDR3 in DNA: TGTGCCAGCAGCTTTGCCTCCACGATAAATGAGCAGTTCTTC. Translating gives CASSFASTINEQFF.

The chain links TRBV29-1 to TRBJ1-3; TRBD1 might be the D (5 bases). The CDR3 covers 13 residues. The germline V gene encodes CDR1 SQVTM and CDR2 ANQGSEA. Trimming shortened V by 6 bases and J by 4 bases, and 13 bases separated the two germline ends. CDR3: CSVKTVGGNTIYF. In DNA form, the CDR3 reads TGCAGCGTCAAGACAGTCGGCGGAAACACCATATATTTT.

In its sample, this clone was seen once. The CDR3 DNA reads as TGTGCCAGCCTGCTGAGCGGCACAGATACGCAGTATTTT. Its protein product is CASLLSGTDTQYF. The chain is built from TRBV6-1 and TRBJ2-3, with D unclear. The CDR3 sequence is 13 residues long. The V gene's germline CDR1 is MNHNS and CDR2 SASEGT. V was cut by 8 bases and J by 1 base, with 10 bases left in between.

This sequence joins TRBV7-2 and TRBJ2-1, with D possibly TRBD2 on 5 matching bases. V was cut by 5 bases and J by 4 bases, with 15 bases left in between. Germline-derived CDR1 and CDR2 are SGHTA and FQGNSA. The CDR3 extends over 15 amino acids. The CDR3 DNA is TGTGCCAGCAGCCCCGCCCGTAGCGTGTACAATGAGCAGTTCTTC. It encodes CASSPARSVYNEQFF. Together with reference TRBV7-2 and TRBJ2-1, the CDR3 gives the full variable domain: GAGVSQSPSNKVTEKGKDVELRCDPISGHTALYWYRQSLGQGLEFLIYFQGNSAPDKSGLPSDRFSAERTGGSVSTLTIQRTQQEDSAVYLCASSPARSVYNEQFFGPGTRLTVL.

This clone was counted between two and nine times. V usage is TRBV4-2 and J usage is TRBJ2-3; D remains ambiguous. The CDR3 consists of 13 residues. V lost 1 base to trimming and J lost 10 bases, with 12 bases between them. Germline CDR1 LGHNA, CDR2 YNFKEQ. The CDR3 nucleotides are TGTGCCAGCAGCCAAGTTGACGGTGAGGCGCAGTATTTT. Protein sequence: CASSQVDGEAQYF.

The V gene is TRBV19, the J gene TRBJ1-3; D gene unclear. V was trimmed by 5 bases and J by 0 bases, leaving 8 bases between them. Germline V gene lookup returns CDR1 LNHDA and CDR2 SQIVND (reference sequence). There are 14 residues in the CDR3. CDR3: CASSAGGSGNTIYF. Written as DNA, the CDR3 is TGTGCCAGTAGTGCCGGCGGCTCTGGAAACACCATATATTTT.

This clone turned up a few times. This chain links TRBV29-1 with TRBJ2-7, with 11 bases matching TRBD1. CDR1 is SQVTM, CDR2 ANQGSEA, per germline. Trimming cost V 6 bases and J 3 bases; bases outside gene matches: 7. This CDR3 has 14 residues. CDR3 bases: TGCAGCGTCCGAGGACAGGGGGCAATCTACGAGCAGTACTTC. Translation gives CSVRGQGAIYEQYF.

This chain joins TRBV6-5 and TRBJ2-7, with D perhaps TRBD2 (6 bases). Looked up from germline, CDR1 is MNHEY and CDR2 is SVGAGI. V lost 6 bases to trimming and J lost 2 bases, with 14 bases between them. This CDR3 contains 14 residues. The CDR3 DNA follows: TGTGCCAGCAGGGATTCACGGAGGGCCTACGAGCAGTACTTC. Amino acid sequence: CASRDSRRAYEQYF.

This clone was detected only a few times. This chain uses TRBV7-9 with TRBJ2-1, with D maybe TRBD1 (6 bases). Germline V CDR1 and CDR2: SEHNR, FQNEAQ (reference sequence). Trimming removed 5 bases at V and 9 bases at J, with 11 bases between. The CDR3 runs 12 residues. CDR3 sequence (DNA): TGTGCCAGCAGCCAGTCGACAGGTGAGCAGTTCTTC. It yields the protein CASSQSTGEQFF.

This chain joins TRBV10-2 and TRBJ1-2, with D unclear. The V gene's germline CDR1 is WSHSY and CDR2 SAAADI. This CDR3 spans 13 amino acids. The V end was cut by 0 bases, the J end by 5 bases, with 7 bases between. This chain's CDR3 is CASSESWGYGYTF. The CDR3 nucleotides are TGCGCCAGCAGTGAGTCGTGGGGTTATGGCTACACCTTC.

The chain is built from TRBV4-2 and TRBJ1-5; D ambiguous. Germline-derived CDR1 and CDR2 are LGHNA and YNFKEQ. The CDR3 loop spans 15 amino acids. V dropped 0 bases and J dropped 0 bases, with 6 bases sitting between them. The CDR3 DNA reads as TGTGCCAGCAGCCAAGATCGGAATAGCAATCAGCCCCAGCATTTT. Translated: CASSQDRNSNQPQHF.

The J gene is TRBJ2-5, the V gene TRBV29-1, with TRBD2 matching 14 bases. This CDR3 has 15 residues. Unmatched junction bases numbered 7, after V lost 6 bases and J lost 4 bases. CDR1 SQVTM and CDR2 ANQGSEA come from the germline V gene. In DNA form, the CDR3 reads TGCAGCGTGAAGACTAGCGGGAGGGCCCCAGAGACCCAGTACTTC. This gives the protein CSVKTSGRAPETQYF.

This clone was seen only a few times. This CDR3 reads CASSLGTGGTEAFF. The CDR3, as DNA: TGTGCCAGCAGTTTAGGGACAGGAGGTACTGAAGCTTTCTTT. This chain uses TRBV28 with TRBJ1-1; the match to TRBD1 covers 8 bases. Trimming removed 2 bases from V and 5 bases from J; junction bases left unmatched: 4. The CDR3 loop spans 14 amino acids. Looked up from germline, CDR1 is MDHEN and CDR2 is SYDVKM.

The chain joins TRBV7-2 to TRBJ2-2, with TRBD2 matching over 13 bases. The CDR3 runs to 16 residues. The trim removed 5 bases at V and 4 bases at J, leaving 4 bases unmatched. Germline loops: CDR1 SGHTA, CDR2 FQGNSA. CDR3 protein: CASSTLAGGITGELFF. CDR3 sequence (DNA): TGTGCCAGCAGCACACTAGCGGGAGGGATCACCGGGGAGCTGTTTTTT.

A few counts support this clone. V usage is TRBV10-3 and J usage is TRBJ1-1; tentatively, D is TRBD1 (5 bases). The V gene lost 8 bases and the J gene lost 5 bases, with 12 bases spanning the gap. Germline assignment: CDR1 ENHRY and CDR2 SYGVKD. The CDR3 spans 12 residues. CDR3 sequence reads: CAIGQGRTEAFF. The CDR3, as DNA: TGTGCCATCGGGCAGGGTAGGACTGAAGCTTTCTTT.

In its sample, this clone was seen a few times. The chain combines TRBV2 with TRBJ2-2; TRBD1 matches 12 bases. The CDR3 contains 15 residues. Germline-derived CDR1 and CDR2 are SNHLY and FYNNEI. The junction had 3 bases not matched to a gene; V was cut back by 6 bases and J by 4 bases. The CDR3 sequence: CASRGQGARTGELFF. The DNA of the CDR3 is TGTGCCAGCAGGGGACAGGGGGCGCGCACCGGGGAGCTGTTTTTT. The full variable domain, with the rest looked up from reference TRBV2 and TRBJ2-2, is EPEVTQTPSHQVTQMGQEVILRCVPISNHLYFYWYRQILGQKVEFLVSFYNNEISEKSEIFDDQFSVERPDGSNFTLKIRSTKLEDSAMYFCASRGQGARTGELFFGEGSRLTVL.

This sequence joins TRBV5-1 and TRBJ2-5; TRBD2 is a possible D gene (5 bases). Deletions cut 0 bases from V and 3 bases from J, with 9 bases between. Looked up from germline, CDR1 is SGHRS and CDR2 is YFSETQ. The CDR3 contains 14 residues. The CDR3 sequence: CASSLGRREETQYF. The CDR3, as DNA: TGCGCCAGCAGCTTGGGGAGGCGAGAAGAGACCCAGTACTTC.

The rearrangement uses TRBV11-2 and TRBJ2-2, with 9 bases matching TRBD1. This CDR3 contains 16 residues. With V trimmed by 9 bases and J by 4 bases, 12 bases remained unmatched. Germline CDR1 is SGHAT and CDR2 is FQNNGV. Written as DNA, the CDR3 is TGTGCCAGTAGGGAGGGACAGGGAAAACGCACCGGGGAGCTGTTTTTT. Translating it yields CASREGQGKRTGELFF.

CDR3 DNA: TGTGCCAGCAGCGTAGACTTAGCGGGAAAGCAGTACTTC. Protein sequence: CASSVDLAGKQYF. The genes are TRBV9 and TRBJ2-7; 8 bases match TRBD2. The CDR3 extends over 13 amino acids. Germline CDR1 reads SGDLS; CDR2 reads YYNGEE. V shed 0 bases, J shed 8 bases, and the junction held 4 bases outside the gene matches. Supplemented by reference TRBV9 and TRBJ2-7, the full variable domain reads DSGVTQTPKHLITATGQRVTLRCSPRSGDLSVYWYQQSLDQGLQFLIQYYNGEERAKGNILERFSAQQFPDLHSELNLSSLELGDSALYFCASSVDLAGKQYFGPGTRLTVT.